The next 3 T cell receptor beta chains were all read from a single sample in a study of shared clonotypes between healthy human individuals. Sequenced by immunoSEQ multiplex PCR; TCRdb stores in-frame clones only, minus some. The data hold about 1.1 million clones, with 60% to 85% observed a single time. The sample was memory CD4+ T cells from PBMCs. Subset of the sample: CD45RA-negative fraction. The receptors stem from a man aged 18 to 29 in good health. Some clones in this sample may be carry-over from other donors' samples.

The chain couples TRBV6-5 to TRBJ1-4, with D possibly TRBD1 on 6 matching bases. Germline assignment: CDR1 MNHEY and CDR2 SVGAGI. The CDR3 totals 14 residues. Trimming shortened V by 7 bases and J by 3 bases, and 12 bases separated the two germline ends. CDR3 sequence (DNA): TGTGCCAGCACCACGGGACAATCTAATGAAAAACTGTTTTTT. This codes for CASTTGQSNEKLFF.

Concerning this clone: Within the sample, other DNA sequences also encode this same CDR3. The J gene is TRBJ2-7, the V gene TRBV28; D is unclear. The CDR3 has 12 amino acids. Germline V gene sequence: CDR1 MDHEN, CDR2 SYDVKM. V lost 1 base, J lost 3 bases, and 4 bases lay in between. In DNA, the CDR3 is TGTGCCAGCAGTTTATCGAGCTACGAGCAGTACTTC. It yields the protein CASSLSSYEQYF.

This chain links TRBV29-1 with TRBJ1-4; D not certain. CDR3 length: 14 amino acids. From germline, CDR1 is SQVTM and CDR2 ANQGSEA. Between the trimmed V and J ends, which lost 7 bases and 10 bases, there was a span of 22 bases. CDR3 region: CSAEEWMVDGKLFF. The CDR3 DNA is TGCAGCGCCGAGGAATGGATGGTGGACGGAAAACTGTTTTTT.